This T cell receptor beta chain was captured in a study of blood T cell repertoires in COVID-19. This clone was seen only a few times. Per the original methods: It was from reference gene primer amplification that nucleated cell counts were estimated. The method was immunoSEQ multiplex PCR; TCRdb's version includes in-frame clones alone and lacks a portion of them. V and J calls and clone size are copied from that table; D and trimming were computed from the DNA. Among 84,000 or so clones, approximately 80% were seen once, and the ten largest hold roughly 15%. Sequences were obtained from peripheral blood. The source of this sequence is a woman older than 75 with acute or convalescent COVID-19.

CDR3 in amino acids: CAWTSGGANTGELFF. CDR3 DNA sequence: TGTGCCTGGACTAGCGGGGGGGCGAACACCGGGGAGCTGTTTTTT. This chain joins TRBV30 and TRBJ2-2; 12 bases match TRBD2. V shed 4 bases, J shed 0 bases, and the junction held 0 bases outside the gene matches. The CDR3 is 15 amino acids. Germline V gene data show CDR1 as GTSNPN and CDR2 as SVGIG (reference sequence).